Below are 21 T cell receptor beta chains sequenced from a single sample in a study of beta chain features in type 1 diabetes. These receptors' targets are unknown. Overall study results and limits: Among patients with Type 1 diabetes, TCRB CDR3s were moderately but significantly shorter in every one of the four CD4+ subsets.

Expressed TCRB transcripts were sequenced because the isolated RNA had all been reverse transcribed beforehand. Assay used: immunoSEQ multiplex PCR; TCRdb lists only in-frame clones, some missing. The data show 550,000 to 850,000 clones, with around an eighth seen just once and around 0.022% held by the top ten. Sequenced sample: naive CD4+ T cells from blood. These receptors were collected from a man younger than 35 with type 1 diabetes.

V and J are TRBV9 and TRBJ2-7; 9 positions match TRBD1. Germline trimming cut 4 bases from V and 5 bases from J; bases unmatched to any gene: 4. Germline CDR1 is SGDLS and CDR2 is YYNGEE. The CDR3 loop spans 13 amino acids. The CDR3 DNA sequence: TGTGCCAGCAGCCCCCGGACAGGGGACGAGCAGTACTTC. Encoded protein: CASSPRTGDEQYF.

This clone occurred a few times. This rearrangement joins TRBV9 to TRBJ1-1, with 7 bases lining up with TRBD1. The junction had 4 bases not matched to a gene; V was cut back by 7 bases and J by 1 base. The CDR3 covers 13 residues. In germline, CDR1 is SGDLS, CDR2 YYNGEE. DNA of the CDR3: TGTGCCAGCCAGGGGGAGGGGAACACTGAAGCTTTCTTT. This gives the protein CASQGEGNTEAFF.

The J gene is TRBJ1-1, the V gene TRBV2, with TRBD1 matching over 7 bases. The germline V gene encodes CDR1 SNHLY and CDR2 FYNNEI. J was trimmed by 1 base and V by 7 bases; bases with no gene match: 12. The CDR3 length is 16 residues. CDR3 region: CASMTAGGNWNTEAFF. CDR3 DNA sequence: TGTGCCAGCATGACGGCAGGGGGTAATTGGAACACTGAAGCTTTCTTT.

The chain couples TRBV11-3 to TRBJ2-3, with 7 bases lining up with TRBD1. Germline CDR1 is SGHNT and CDR2 is YENEEA. The CDR3 runs 14 residues. Trimming cost V 1 base and J 6 bases; bases outside gene matches: 4. CDR3 protein: CASSLVYRGDTQYF. In DNA, the CDR3 is TGTGCCAGCAGCTTAGTATACAGGGGTGATACGCAGTATTTT.

The DNA of the CDR3 is TGTGCCAGCAGCTTAGCACTGAGCAATGAGCAGTTCTTC. Translating gives CASSLALSNEQFF. This chain joins TRBV7-8 and TRBJ2-1; no reliable D call. Trimming left V 0 bases short and J 6 bases short, with 6 bases between. The CDR3 runs to 13 residues. Germline V gene lookup returns CDR1 SGHVS and CDR2 FQNEAQ.

This chain joins TRBV14 and TRBJ1-2, with 9 nucleotides matching TRBD1. Per the germline V gene, CDR1 is SGHDN and CDR2 is FVKESK. The CDR3 length is 17 residues. Unmatched junction bases numbered 12, after V lost 4 bases and J lost 3 bases. This chain's CDR3 is CASSRWTGAYNDYGYTF. Here the CDR3 DNA reads TGTGCCAGCAGCCGCTGGACAGGGGCTTATAATGACTATGGCTACACCTTC.

This clone was observed a few times. This chain joins TRBV30 and TRBJ1-6; D might be TRBD1 (5 bases). Deletions cut 0 bases from V and 5 bases from J, with 11 bases between. The CDR3 runs to 15 residues. The germline V gene has CDR1 GTSNPN and CDR2 SVGIG (reference sequence). The CDR3, as DNA: TGTGCCTGGAGTGTACGGGACCGAGATAATTCACCCCTCCACTTT. This gives the protein CAWSVRDRDNSPLHF.

This clone was recorded a few times. CDR3 sequence: CASRHSANTGELFF. DNA of the CDR3: TGCGCCAGCAGACATAGCGCGAACACCGGGGAGCTGTTTTTT. V and J are TRBV5-1 and TRBJ2-2; D possibly corresponds to TRBD2 (5 bases). CDR1 is SGHRS, CDR2 YFSETQ, per germline. V was clipped by 5 bases and J by 0 bases, with 8 bases between them. The CDR3 length is 14 residues.

In this sample, this clone turned up a few times. The V gene is TRBV7-2, the J gene TRBJ2-3; the D is unclear. Germline values: CDR1 SGHTA, CDR2 FQGNSA. Trimming stripped 8 bases from V and 7 bases from J, with 16 bases between. The CDR3 has 13 amino acids. The CDR3 nucleotides read TGTGCCAGCCGTACTTTGGCAACCTATACGCAGTATTTT. This translates into CASRTLATYTQYF. The whole variable domain, filled in from reference TRBV7-2 and TRBJ2-3, reads GAGVSQSPSNKVTEKGKDVELRCDPISGHTALYWYRQSLGQGLEFLIYFQGNSAPDKSGLPSDRFSAERTGGSVSTLTIQRTQQEDSAVYLCASRTLATYTQYFGPGTRLTVL.

The rearrangement links TRBV29-1 to TRBJ1-3; no firm D call. V was pared by 2 bases and J by 4 bases, with 15 bases between. This CDR3 is built from 15 residues. Germline assignment: CDR1 SQVTM and CDR2 ANQGSEA. The CDR3: CSVERFDARGNTIYF. The CDR3 nucleotides read TGCAGCGTTGAAAGATTCGATGCGAGGGGAAACACCATATATTTT. The complete variable domain, with remaining parts taken from reference TRBV29-1 and TRBJ1-3, reads SAVISQKPSRDICQRGTSLTIQCQVDSQVTMMFWYRQQPGQSLTLIATANQGSEATYESGFVIDKFPISRPNLTFSTLTVSNMSPEDSSIYLCSVERFDARGNTIYFGEGSWLTVV.

This clone was seen a few times. J is TRBJ1-2 and V is TRBV19; D gene uncertain. This CDR3 is 14 amino acids long. Trimming cost V 3 bases and J 4 bases, with 12 bases left between them. Germline loops: CDR1 LNHDA, CDR2 SQIVND (reference sequence). CDR3 sequence (DNA): TGTGCCAGTAGTATTAAGGCTCTGGTCTATGGCTACACCTTC. The encoded protein is CASSIKALVYGYTF.

This clone was observed a handful of times. This chain links TRBV27 with TRBJ2-5, with D perhaps matching TRBD1 (5 bases). Germline CDR1 MNHEY, CDR2 SMNVEV (reference sequence). Trimming removed 6 bases at V and 7 bases at J, with 12 bases between. This CDR3 contains 12 residues. In nucleotides, the CDR3 is TGTGCCAGCAGGGGGCAGGTCGGGACCCAGTACTTC. It specifies CASRGQVGTQYF.

This clone appeared a few times. V is TRBV6-5 and J is TRBJ1-5, with TRBD1 identical over 7 bases. This CDR3 has 15 amino acids. Germline CDR1 MNHEY, CDR2 SVGAGI. Trimming removed 5 bases from V and 7 bases from J; junction bases left unmatched: 11. The CDR3 DNA reads TGTGCCAGCAGTACTATAGACAGGGCAGGGCAGCCCCAGCATTTT. Its translation is CASSTIDRAGQPQHF.

Of note for this clone: Other DNA sequences in the sample encode the same CDR3. V and J are TRBV28 and TRBJ1-1; D gene unclear. Per germline, CDR1 MDHEN and CDR2 SYDVKM. V lost 2 bases, J lost 1 base, and 2 bases lay in between. The CDR3 consists of 12 residues. The CDR3 DNA sequence: TGTGCCAGCAGTTTACAGAACACTGAAGCTTTCTTT. This sequence encodes CASSLQNTEAFF.

This clone was counted a few times. This chain connects TRBV6-6 to TRBJ1-2; 7 nucleotides agree with TRBD1. The junction had 9 bases not matched to a gene; V was cut back by 7 bases and J by 4 bases. The germline V gene has CDR1 MNHNY and CDR2 SVGAGI (reference sequence). There are 14 residues in the CDR3. The CDR3 sequence is CASKREQGFYGYTF. Here the CDR3 DNA reads TGTGCCAGCAAAAGGGAACAGGGGTTCTATGGCTACACCTTC.

The chain carries TRBV7-9 and TRBJ1-6; D is unresolved. Per germline, CDR1 SEHNR and CDR2 FQNEAQ (reference sequence). CDR3 length equals 16 residues. V shed 0 bases and J shed 10 bases, with 16 bases lying between them. The CDR3 nucleotides are TGTGCCAGCAGCTTAGCTGCTGGGCTTGGCGGCTCACCCCTCCACTTT. This gives the protein CASSLAAGLGGSPLHF. Supplemented by reference TRBV7-9 and TRBJ1-6, the full variable domain reads DTGVSQNPRHKITKRGQNVTFRCDPISEHNRLYWYRQTLGQGPEFLTYFQNEAQLEKSRLLSDRFSAERPKGSFSTLEIQRTEQGDSAMYLCASSLAAGLGGSPLHFGNGTRLTVT.

This clone has more than one count but fewer than ten. The identical CDR3 is also encoded by other nucleotide sequences in the sample. The chain employs TRBV5-1 and TRBJ1-2, with TRBD1 identical over 7 bases. Per germline, CDR1 SGHRS and CDR2 YFSETQ. J lost 2 bases, V lost 4 bases, and 2 bases had no gene match. This CDR3 contains 13 residues. In nucleotides, the CDR3 is TGCGCCAGCAGCCCGGGACAGAACTATGGCTACACCTTC. This translates into CASSPGQNYGYTF.

J is TRBJ2-7 and V is TRBV14, with unresolved D. CDR3 length equals 13 residues. Trimming pared 6 bases from V and 5 bases from J, leaving 14 bases between. Per germline, CDR1 SGHDN and CDR2 FVKESK. CDR3 loop: CASSLPGWDEQYF. In nucleotides, the CDR3 is TGTGCCAGCAGTCTTCCGGGTTGGGACGAGCAGTACTTC.

This clone was seen a few times. V usage is TRBV30 and J usage is TRBJ1-5; 7 nucleotides line up with TRBD1. CDR1 is GTSNPN and CDR2 is SVGIG in the germline V gene (reference sequence). Germline trimming cut 2 bases from V and 2 bases from J; bases unmatched to any gene: 3. The CDR3 contains 14 residues. The CDR3 region is CAWSPGGRNQPQHF. CDR3 sequence (DNA): TGTGCCTGGAGTCCAGGGGGGCGCAATCAGCCCCAGCATTTT.

The chain couples TRBV4-1 to TRBJ1-1; D gene ambiguous. V lost 1 base to trimming and J lost 11 bases, with 23 bases between them. Germline V CDR1 and CDR2: MGHRA, YSYEKL. CDR3 size: 16 residues. The CDR3 sequence: CASSQGRGTTLSIAFF. DNA for the CDR3: TGCGCCAGCAGCCAAGGGCGAGGTACGACCTTATCTATCGCTTTCTTT.

This chain links TRBV27 with TRBJ1-4; 9 bases agree with TRBD1. This CDR3 comprises 15 residues. Trimming removed 6 bases from V and 7 bases from J; junction bases left unmatched: 9. Germline lookup yields CDR1 MNHEY and CDR2 SMNVEV (reference sequence). The CDR3, as DNA: TGTGCCAGCAGCCGAATAGGACAGGGGAGTGAAAAACTGTTTTTT. The encoded protein is CASSRIGQGSEKLFF. The full variable domain, its missing parts supplied by reference TRBV27 and TRBJ1-4, is EAQVTQNPRYLITVTGKKLTVTCSQNMNHEYMSWYRQDPGLGLRQIYYSMNVEVTDKGDVPEGYKVSRKEKRNFPLILESPSPNQTSLYFCASSRIGQGSEKLFFGSGTQLSVL.